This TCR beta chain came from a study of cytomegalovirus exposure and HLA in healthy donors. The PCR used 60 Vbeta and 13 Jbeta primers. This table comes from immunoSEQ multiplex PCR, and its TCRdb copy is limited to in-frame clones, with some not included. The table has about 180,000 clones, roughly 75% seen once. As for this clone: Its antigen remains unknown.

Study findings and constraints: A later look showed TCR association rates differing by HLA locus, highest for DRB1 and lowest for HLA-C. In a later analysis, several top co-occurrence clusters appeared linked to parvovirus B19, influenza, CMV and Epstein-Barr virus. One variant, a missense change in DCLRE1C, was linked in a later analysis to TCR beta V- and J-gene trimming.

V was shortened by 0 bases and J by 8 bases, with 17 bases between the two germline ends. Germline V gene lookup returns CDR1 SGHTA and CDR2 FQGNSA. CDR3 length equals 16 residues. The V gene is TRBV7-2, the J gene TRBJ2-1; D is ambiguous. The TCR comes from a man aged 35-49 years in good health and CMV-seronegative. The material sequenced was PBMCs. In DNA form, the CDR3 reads TGTGCCAGCAGCTTAGCGAGGTCGGGTAATCGGCATGAGCAGTTCTTC. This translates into CASSLARSGNRHEQFF.